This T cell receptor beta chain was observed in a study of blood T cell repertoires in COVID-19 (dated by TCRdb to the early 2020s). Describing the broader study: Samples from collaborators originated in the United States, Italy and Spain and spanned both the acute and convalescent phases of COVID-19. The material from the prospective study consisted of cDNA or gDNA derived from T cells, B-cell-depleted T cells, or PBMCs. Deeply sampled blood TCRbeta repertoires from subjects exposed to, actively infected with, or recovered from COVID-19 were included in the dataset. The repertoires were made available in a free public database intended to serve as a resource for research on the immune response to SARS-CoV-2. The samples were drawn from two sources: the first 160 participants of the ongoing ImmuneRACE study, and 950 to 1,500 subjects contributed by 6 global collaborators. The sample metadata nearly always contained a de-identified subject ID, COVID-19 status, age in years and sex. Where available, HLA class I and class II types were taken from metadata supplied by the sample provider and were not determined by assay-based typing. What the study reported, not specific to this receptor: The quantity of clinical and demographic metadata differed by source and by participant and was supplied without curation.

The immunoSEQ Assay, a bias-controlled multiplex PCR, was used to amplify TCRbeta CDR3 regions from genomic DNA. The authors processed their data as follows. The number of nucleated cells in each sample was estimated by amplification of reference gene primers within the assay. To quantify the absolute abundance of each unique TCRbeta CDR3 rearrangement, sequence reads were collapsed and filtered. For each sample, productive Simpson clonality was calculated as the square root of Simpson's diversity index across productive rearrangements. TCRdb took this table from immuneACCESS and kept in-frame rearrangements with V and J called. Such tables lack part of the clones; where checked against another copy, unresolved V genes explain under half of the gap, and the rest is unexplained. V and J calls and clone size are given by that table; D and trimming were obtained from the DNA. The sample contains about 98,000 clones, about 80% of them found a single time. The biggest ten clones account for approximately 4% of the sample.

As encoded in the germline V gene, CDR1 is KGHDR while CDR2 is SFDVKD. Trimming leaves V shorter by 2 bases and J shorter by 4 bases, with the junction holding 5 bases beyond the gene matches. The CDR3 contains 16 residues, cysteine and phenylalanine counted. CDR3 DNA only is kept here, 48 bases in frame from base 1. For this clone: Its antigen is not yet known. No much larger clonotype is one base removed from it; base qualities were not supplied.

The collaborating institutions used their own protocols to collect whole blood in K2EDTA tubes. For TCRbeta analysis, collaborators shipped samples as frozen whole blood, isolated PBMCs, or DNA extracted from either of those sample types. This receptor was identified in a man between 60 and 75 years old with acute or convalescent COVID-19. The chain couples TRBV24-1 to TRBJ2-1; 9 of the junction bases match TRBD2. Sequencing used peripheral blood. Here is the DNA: TGTGCCACCAGTGATTCAAGCGGGAGGAGATACAATGAGCAGTTCTTC. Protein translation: CATSDSSGRRYNEQFF.